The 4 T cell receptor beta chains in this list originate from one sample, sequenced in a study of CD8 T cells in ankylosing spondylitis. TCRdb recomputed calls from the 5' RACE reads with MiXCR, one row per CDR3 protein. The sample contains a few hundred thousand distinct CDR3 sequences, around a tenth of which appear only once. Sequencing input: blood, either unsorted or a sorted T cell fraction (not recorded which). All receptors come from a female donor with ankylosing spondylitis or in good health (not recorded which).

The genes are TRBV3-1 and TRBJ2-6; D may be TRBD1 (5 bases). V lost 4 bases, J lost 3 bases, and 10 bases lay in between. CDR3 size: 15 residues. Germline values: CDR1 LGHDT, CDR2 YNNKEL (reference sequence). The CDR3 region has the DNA TGTGCCAGCAGCCCTTGGGGCTTTGGGGCCAACGTCCTGACTTTC. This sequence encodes CASSPWGFGANVLTF.

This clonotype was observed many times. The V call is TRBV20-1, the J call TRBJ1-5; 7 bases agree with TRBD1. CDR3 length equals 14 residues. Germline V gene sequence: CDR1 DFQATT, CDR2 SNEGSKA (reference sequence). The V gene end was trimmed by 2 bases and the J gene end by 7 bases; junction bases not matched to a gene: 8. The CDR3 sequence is CSARLTGSSQPQHF. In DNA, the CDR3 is TGCAGTGCTAGATTGACAGGGTCGAGCCAGCCCCAGCATTTT.

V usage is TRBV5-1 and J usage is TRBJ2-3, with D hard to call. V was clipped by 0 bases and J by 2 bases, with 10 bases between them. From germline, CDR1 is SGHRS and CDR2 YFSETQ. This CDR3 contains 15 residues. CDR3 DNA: TGCGCCAGCAGCTTGGGGAGTGTAACCACAGATACGCAGTATTTT. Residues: CASSLGSVTTDTQYF.

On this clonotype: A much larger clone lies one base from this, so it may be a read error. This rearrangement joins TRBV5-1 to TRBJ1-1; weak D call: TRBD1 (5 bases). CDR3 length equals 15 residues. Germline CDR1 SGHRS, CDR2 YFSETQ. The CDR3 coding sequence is TGCTCCAGCAGCTTGATTTCCGCACCGGGGGCTGAAGCTTTCTTT. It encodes CSSSLISAPGAEAFF.